This T cell receptor beta chain originates from a study of blood T cell repertoires in COVID-19. Clones were sequenced by immunoSEQ multiplex PCR, and TCRdb holds only the in-frame ones, with some missing. The table lists 150,000 to 200,000 clones, approximately 88% of them singletons. Germline values: CDR1 MDHEN, CDR2 SYDVKM. V lost 3 bases and J 0 bases, leaving 11 bases between the germline ends. The CDR3 runs 15 residues. Everyone who took part was roughly 18 to 95 years old, and they came from about two dozen US areas. Sequencing input: PBMCs or T cells enriched from blood (not recorded which). This receptor was identified in a man aged 70 or older who had been exposed to COVID-19. This chain uses TRBV28 with TRBJ1-1; unclear D gene. The chain's CDR3 is CASSFYLSLNTEAFF. As DNA, the CDR3 is TGTGCCAGCAGTTTCTACCTCTCGCTGAACACTGAAGCTTTCTTT.